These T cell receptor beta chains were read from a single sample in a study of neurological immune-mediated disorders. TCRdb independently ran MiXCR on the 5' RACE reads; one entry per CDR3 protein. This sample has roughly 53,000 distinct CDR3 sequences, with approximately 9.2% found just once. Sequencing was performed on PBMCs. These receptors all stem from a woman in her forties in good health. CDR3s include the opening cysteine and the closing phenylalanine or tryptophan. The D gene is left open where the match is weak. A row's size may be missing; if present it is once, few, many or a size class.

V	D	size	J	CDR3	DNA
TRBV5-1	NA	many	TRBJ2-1	CASSLSRNEQFF	TGCGCCAGCAGCTTGAGCAGGAATGAGCAGTTCTTC
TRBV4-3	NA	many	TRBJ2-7	CASSQGWKGTYEQYF	TGCGCCAGCAGCCAAGGGTGGAAGGGGACCTACGAGCAGTACTTC
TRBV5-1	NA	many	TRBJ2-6	CASTVTSGANVLTF	TGCGCCAGCACCGTCACCTCTGGGGCCAACGTCCTGACTTTC
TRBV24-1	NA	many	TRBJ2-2	CATSDYGQQNTGELFF	TGTGCCACCAGTGACTACGGACAGCAAAACACCGGGGAGCTGTTTTTT
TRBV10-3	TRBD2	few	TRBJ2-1	CAISGGRLAVWGEQFF	TGTGCCATCAGTGGAGGGAGACTAGCGGTCTGGGGGGAGCAGTTCTTC
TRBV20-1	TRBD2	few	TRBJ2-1	CSARTRLAGGPHNEQFF	TGCAGTGCTAGGACCCGACTAGCGGGAGGGCCTCACAATGAGCAGTTCTTC
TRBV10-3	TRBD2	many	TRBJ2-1	CAISEASGRSYNEQFF	TGTGCCATCAGTGAGGCCAGCGGGAGATCCTACAATGAGCAGTTCTTC
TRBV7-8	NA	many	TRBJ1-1	CASSLALQGTEAFF	TGTGCCAGCAGCTTAGCTCTACAGGGCACTGAAGCTTTCTTT
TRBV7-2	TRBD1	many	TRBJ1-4	CASSSHRGRDEKLFF	TGTGCCAGCAGCTCCCACAGGGGGCGTGATGAAAAACTGTTTTTT
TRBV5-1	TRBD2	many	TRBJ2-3	CASSIGLAEGSDTQYF	TGCGCCAGCAGCATAGGACTAGCGGAGGGGTCAGATACGCAGTATTTT
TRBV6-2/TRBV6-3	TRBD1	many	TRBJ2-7	CASSLRTGGYYEQYF	TGTGCCAGCAGCCTTAGGACAGGGGGCTACTACGAGCAGTACTTC
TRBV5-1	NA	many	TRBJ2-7	CASSLNQGYEQYF	TGCGCCAGCAGCCTCAATCAGGGCTACGAGCAGTACTTC
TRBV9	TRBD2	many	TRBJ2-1	CASSVDTSGSYEQFF	TGTGCCAGCAGCGTAGATACTAGCGGGAGCTATGAGCAGTTCTTC
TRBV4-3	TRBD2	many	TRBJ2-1	CASSQDLRRGGRNEQFF	TGCGCCAGCAGCCAAGATCTAAGGCGGGGGGGCCGCAATGAGCAGTTCTTC
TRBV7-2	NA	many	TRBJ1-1	CASSLQKLNTEAFF	TGTGCCAGCAGCTTACAGAAGTTGAACACTGAAGCTTTCTTT
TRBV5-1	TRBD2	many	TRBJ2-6	CASSLFWASGKFAGANVLTF	TGCGCCAGCAGCTTGTTTTGGGCTAGCGGGAAGTTTGCTGGGGCCAACGTCCTGACTTTC
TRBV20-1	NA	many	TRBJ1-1	CSARGGGPNTEAFF	TGCAGTGCCAGAGGCGGGGGGCCGAACACTGAAGCTTTTTTT
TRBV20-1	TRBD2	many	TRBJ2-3	CSARGLAGGGDTQYF	TGCAGTGCTAGAGGACTAGCGGGGGGCGGAGATACGCAGTATTTT
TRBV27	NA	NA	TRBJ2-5	CASSSPQGGGETQYF	TGTGCCAGCAGTTCCCCCCAGGGGGGCGGGGAGACCCAGTACTTC
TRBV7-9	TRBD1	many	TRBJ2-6	CASSLAHDRVLSGANVLTF	TGTGCCAGCAGCTTAGCTCACGACAGGGTCCTCTCTGGGGCCAACGTCCTGACTTTC
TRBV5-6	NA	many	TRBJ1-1	CASSAYNTEAFF	TGTGCCAGCAGCGCCTATAACACTGAAGCTTTCTTT
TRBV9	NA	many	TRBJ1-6	CASSVGGLPLHF	TGTGCCAGCAGCGTAGGTGGGCTCCCCCTCCACTTT
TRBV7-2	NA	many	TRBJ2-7	CASRDRWDAYEQYF	TGTGCCAGCAGGGATAGGTGGGATGCCTACGAGCAGTACTTC
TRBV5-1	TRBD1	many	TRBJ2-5	CASSLGQGDGETQYF	TGCGCCAGCAGCTTGGGACAGGGGGATGGAGAGACCCAGTACTTC